The entry that follows covers one T cell receptor beta chain sequence. These data come from a study of blood T cell repertoires in COVID-19. On the study more broadly: From the United States, Italy and Spain came samples of acute and convalescent COVID-19. Sample material is recorded as cDNA or gDNA derived from T cells, B-cell-depleted T cells, or PBMCs.

Original analysis: Quantification of nucleated cells was approximated via reference gene primer amplification. Clones were sequenced by immunoSEQ multiplex PCR, and TCRdb holds only the in-frame ones, with some missing. The DNA gave D and trimming, while V, J and clone size come from that table. The sample records fewer than 200,000 clones, roughly 70% being singletons. The CDR3 extends over 17 amino acids. Trimming removed 2 bases from V and 12 bases from J; junction bases left unmatched: 19. Germline lookup yields CDR1 SGDLS and CDR2 YYNGEE. The sample was peripheral blood. V gene TRBV9 combines with J gene TRBJ2-1; 8 nucleotides line up with TRBD2. The sequence was collected from an elderly woman with acute or convalescent COVID-19. The CDR3 here is CASSVGRSGRANVGQFF. CDR3 nucleotide sequence: TGTGCCAGCAGCGTGGGCAGAAGCGGGAGAGCCAATGTTGGGCAGTTCTTC.